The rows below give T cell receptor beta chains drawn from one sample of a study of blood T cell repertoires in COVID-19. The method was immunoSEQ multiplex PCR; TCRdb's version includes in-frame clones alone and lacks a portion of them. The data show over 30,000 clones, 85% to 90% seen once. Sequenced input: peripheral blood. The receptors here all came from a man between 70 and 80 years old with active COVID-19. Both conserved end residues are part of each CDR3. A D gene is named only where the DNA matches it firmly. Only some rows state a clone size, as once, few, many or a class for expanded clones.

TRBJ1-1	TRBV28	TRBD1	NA	TGTGCCAGCAGTCCTGGGACAGGGCAGATGAACACTGAAGCTTTCTTT	CASSPGTGQMNTEAFF
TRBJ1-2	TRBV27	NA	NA	TGTGCCAGCAGTTTATTCGCGGACCGAGGGAACTATGGCTACACCTTC	CASSLFADRGNYGYTF
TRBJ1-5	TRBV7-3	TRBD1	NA	TGTGCCAGCAGTTTTTCCGGACAGGGGGAGATTCAGCCCCAGCATTTT	CASSFSGQGEIQPQHF
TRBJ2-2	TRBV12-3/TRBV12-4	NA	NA	TGTGCCAGCCTCTCCCTACGTGGCGGGGAGCTGTTTTTT	CASLSLRGGELFF
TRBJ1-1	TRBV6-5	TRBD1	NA	TGTGCCAGCGGGGACAGGGGGAATTTAGGCACTGAAGCTTTCTTT	CASGDRGNLGTEAFF
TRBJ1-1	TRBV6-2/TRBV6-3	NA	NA	TGTGCCAGCAGTCGGACAGCGAACACTGAAGCTTTCTTT	CASSRTANTEAFF
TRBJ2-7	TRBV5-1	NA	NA	TGCGCCAGCAGCGGCGGGACAGCGGACTCCTACGAGCAGTACTTC	CASSGGTADSYEQYF
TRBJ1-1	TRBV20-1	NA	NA	TGCAGTGCTCCATCAGTGACTGAAGCTTTCTTT	CSAPSVTEAFF
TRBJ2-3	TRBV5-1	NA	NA	TGCGCCAGCAGCTTGGGACAAATTAGCACAGATACGCAGTATTTT	CASSLGQISTDTQYF
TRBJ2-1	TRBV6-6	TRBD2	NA	TGTGCCAGCAGCCAAGGTGGGACTAGGGCCTACAATGAGCAGTTCTTC	CASSQGGTRAYNEQFF
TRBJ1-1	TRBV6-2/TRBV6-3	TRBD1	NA	TGTGCCAGCAGTTACCGAGGGGGCTCGGACACTGAAGCTTTCTTT	CASSYRGGSDTEAFF
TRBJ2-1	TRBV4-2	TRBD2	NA	TGTGCCAGCAGCCCGTTAGCGGGACACGCGGTCTTC	CASSPLAGHAVF
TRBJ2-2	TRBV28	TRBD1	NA	TGTGCCAGCAGGTCCGGGACAGGGAACACCGGGGAGCTGTTTTTT	CASRSGTGNTGELFF
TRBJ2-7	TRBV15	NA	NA	TGTGCCACCAGCAGAAGGACTACCCCTCCTTACGAGCAGTACTTC	CATSRRTTPPYEQYF
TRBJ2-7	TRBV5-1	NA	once	TGCGCCAGCAGCTCGACATCCGGTATCTCCTACGAGCAGTACTTC	CASSSTSGISYEQYF
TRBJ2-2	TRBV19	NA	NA	TGTGCCAGTACAAGCAGAAGCGTCACCGGGGAGCTGTTTTTT	CASTSRSVTGELFF
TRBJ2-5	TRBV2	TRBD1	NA	TGTGCCAGCAGAGCCCGGGACAGGGGGGCAGAGACCCAGTACTTC	CASRARDRGAETQYF
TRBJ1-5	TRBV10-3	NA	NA	TGTGCCATCAGTCCCGGGTTCGCTGGCAATCAGCCCCAGCATTTT	CAISPGFAGNQPQHF
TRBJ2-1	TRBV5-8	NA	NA	TGTGCCAGCAGCTCCATTATCGGTGAGCAGTTCTTC	CASSSIIGEQFF
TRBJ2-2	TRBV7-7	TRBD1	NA	TGTGCCAGCAGCTCGGGACAGGTTTTTAGGTCCGGGGAGCTGTTTTTT	CASSSGQVFRSGELFF
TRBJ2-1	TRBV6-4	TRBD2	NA	TGTGCCAGCAGTCCCCAAGGGGGACTAGCGGGGGGCATTGAGCAGTTCTTC	CASSPQGGLAGGIEQFF
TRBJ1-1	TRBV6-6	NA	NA	TGTGCCAGCAGTTATTTATTGGCAGGAAGTTTTGGAGCTTTCTTT	CASSYLLAGSFGAFF
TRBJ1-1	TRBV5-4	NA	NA	TGTGCCAGCAGCAGCCAAGGAGGGGTGGGCACTGAAGCTTTCTTT	CASSSQGGVGTEAFF
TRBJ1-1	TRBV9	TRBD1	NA	TGTGCCAGCAGCGGGGGACAGGACACTGAAGCTTTCTTT	CASSGGQDTEAFF
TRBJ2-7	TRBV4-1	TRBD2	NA	TGCGCCAGCAGCCAACCCCTAGCGGGAGCTACCTACGAGCAGTACTTC	CASSQPLAGATYEQYF
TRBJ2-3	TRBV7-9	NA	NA	TGTGCCAGCAGCTTAGCGGAGGGCCTTATCCAGTATTTT	CASSLAEGLIQYF
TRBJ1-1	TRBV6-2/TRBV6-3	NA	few	TGTGCCAGCAGTCCCTCGGGGGGGGCTTCCGAAGCTTTCTTT	CASSPSGGASEAFF
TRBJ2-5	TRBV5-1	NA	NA	TGCGCCAGCAGCTTGTTTCAGGGGCCAGAGACCCAGTACTTC	CASSLFQGPETQYF
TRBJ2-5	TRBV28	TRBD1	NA	TGTGCCAGCAGCCTCAACAGGGGTGAGACCCAGTACTTC	CASSLNRGETQYF
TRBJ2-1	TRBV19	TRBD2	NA	TGTGCCAGTAGTAAGGCGGCGGGAGTGTCCTACAATGAGCAGTTCTTC	CASSKAAGVSYNEQFF
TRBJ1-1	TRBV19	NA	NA	TGTGCCAGTAGTTCCGGAGCACATGAGGCTTTCTTT	CASSSGAHEAFF
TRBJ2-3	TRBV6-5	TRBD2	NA	TGTGCCAGCAGTTACTCTAGCGGGAGCAAGAATACGCAGTATTTT	CASSYSSGSKNTQYF
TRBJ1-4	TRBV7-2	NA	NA	TGTGCCAGCAGCTTAAGGCCGGGATCTAATGAAAAACTGTTTTTT	CASSLRPGSNEKLFF
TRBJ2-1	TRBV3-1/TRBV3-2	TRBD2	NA	TGTGCCAGCAGCCAAGGTATTAGCGGGAGGTTTGGGCAGTTCTTC	CASSQGISGRFGQFF
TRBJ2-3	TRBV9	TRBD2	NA	TGTGCCAGCAGCGACGTAGCGGGAGTCGGCACAGATACGCAGTATTTT	CASSDVAGVGTDTQYF
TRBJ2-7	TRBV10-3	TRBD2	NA	TGTGCCATCACCCCGGGTAGCGGGTTCTACGAGCAGTACTTC	CAITPGSGFYEQYF
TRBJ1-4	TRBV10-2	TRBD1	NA	TGCGCCAGCACCTCACAGGGGGCCGGGGAAAAACTGTTTTTT	CASTSQGAGEKLFF
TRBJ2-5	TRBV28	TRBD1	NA	TGTGCCAGCAGTTCGTTCCAACAGGGGAATTTCGGAGAGACCCAGTACTTC	CASSSFQQGNFGETQYF
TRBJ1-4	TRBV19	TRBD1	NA	TGTGCCAGTAGTGTAACAGGGGGCGGCGAAAAACTGTTTTTT	CASSVTGGGEKLFF
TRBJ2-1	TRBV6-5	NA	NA	TGTGCCAGCAGTTACTCCGGCGGTTTAAATGAGCAGTTCTTC	CASSYSGGLNEQFF
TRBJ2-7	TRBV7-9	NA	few	TGTGCCAGCAGCCCTAGGAAGGGGTCCCCCTACGAGCAGTACTTC	CASSPRKGSPYEQYF
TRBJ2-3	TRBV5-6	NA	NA	TGTGCCAGCACCGGTGCAGATACGCAGTATTTT	CASTGADTQYF
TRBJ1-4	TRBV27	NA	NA	TGTGCCAGCAGTCTCCTCGGGGTGGGGAATGAAAAACTGTTTTTT	CASSLLGVGNEKLFF
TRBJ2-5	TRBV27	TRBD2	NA	TGTGCCAGCAGTTTTGCCGGGGGGTCGACCCAGTACTTC	CASSFAGGSTQYF
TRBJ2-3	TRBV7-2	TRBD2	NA	TGTGCCAGCGCCTTAGCGGGGCTTAGCACAGATACGCAGTATTTT	CASALAGLSTDTQYF
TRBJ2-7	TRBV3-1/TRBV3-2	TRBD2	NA	TGTGCCAGCAGCCCCGCTAGCGGGAGCTCCTACGAGCAGTACTTC	CASSPASGSSYEQYF
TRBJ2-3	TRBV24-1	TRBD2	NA	TGTGCCACCAGTGATAAAACTAGCGGGAGCCCCACAGATACGCAGTATTTT	CATSDKTSGSPTDTQYF
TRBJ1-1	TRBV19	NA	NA	TGTGCCAGTAGTACATACAAGGGGGTAAACACTGAAGCTTTCTTT	CASSTYKGVNTEAFF
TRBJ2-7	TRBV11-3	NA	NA	TGTGCCAGCAGCTTCTCAGGGGACTCCTACGAGCAGTACTTC	CASSFSGDSYEQYF
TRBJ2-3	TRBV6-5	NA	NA	TGTGCCAGCAGCGCCCAGGGGACATTTCCAGATACGCAGTATTTT	CASSAQGTFPDTQYF
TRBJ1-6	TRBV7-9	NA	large	TGTGCCAGCAGTTCAGGGTTTTCACCCCTCCACTTT	CASSSGFSPLHF
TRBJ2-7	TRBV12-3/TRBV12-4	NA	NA	TGTGCCAGCAGTCGGGGTCCTACGGAGCAGTACTTC	CASSRGPTEQYF
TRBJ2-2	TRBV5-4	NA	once	TGTGCCAGCAGCCGGGAACTAGCAAACACCGGGGAGCTGTTTTTT	CASSRELANTGELFF
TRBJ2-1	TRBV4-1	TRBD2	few	TGCGCCAGCAGCCCTGGACTAGCTCCTTCCTACAATGAGCAGTTCTTC	CASSPGLAPSYNEQFF